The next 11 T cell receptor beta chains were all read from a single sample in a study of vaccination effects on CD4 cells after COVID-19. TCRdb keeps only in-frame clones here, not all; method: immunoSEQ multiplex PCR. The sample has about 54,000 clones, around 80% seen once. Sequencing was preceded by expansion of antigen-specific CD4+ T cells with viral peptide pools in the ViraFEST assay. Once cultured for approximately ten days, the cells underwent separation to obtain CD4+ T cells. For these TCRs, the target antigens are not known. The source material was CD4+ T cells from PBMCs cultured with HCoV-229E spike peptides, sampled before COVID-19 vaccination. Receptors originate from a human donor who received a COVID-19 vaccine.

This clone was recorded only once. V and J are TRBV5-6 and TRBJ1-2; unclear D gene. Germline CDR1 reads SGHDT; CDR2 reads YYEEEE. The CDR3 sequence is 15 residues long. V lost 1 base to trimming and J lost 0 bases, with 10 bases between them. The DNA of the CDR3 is TGTGCCAGCAGCTTGTTTTCAACAACTAACTATGGCTACACCTTC. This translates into CASSLFSTTNYGYTF.

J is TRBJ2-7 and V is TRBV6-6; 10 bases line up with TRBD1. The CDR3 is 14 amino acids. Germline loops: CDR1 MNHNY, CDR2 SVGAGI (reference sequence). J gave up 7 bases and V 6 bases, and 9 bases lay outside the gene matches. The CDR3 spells CASSTRQGAWEQYV. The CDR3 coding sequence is TGTGCCAGCAGCACAAGACAGGGGGCATGGGAGCAGTACGTC.

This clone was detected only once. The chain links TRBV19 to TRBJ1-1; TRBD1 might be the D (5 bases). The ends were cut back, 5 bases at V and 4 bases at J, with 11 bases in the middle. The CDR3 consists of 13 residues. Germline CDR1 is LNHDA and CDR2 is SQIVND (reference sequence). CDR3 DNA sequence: TGTGCCAGTAGTCCACGGGGGTCCACTGAAGCTTTCTTT. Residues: CASSPRGSTEAFF.

CDR3 in DNA: TGTGCCATCAGTGAGTCCGCAGGGGGCAATCAGCCCCAGCATTTT. Protein product: CAISESAGGNQPQHF. The chain combines TRBV10-3 with TRBJ1-5, with D possibly TRBD1 on 6 matching bases. The V and J ends lost 0 bases and 2 bases respectively, with 8 bases between them. Germline V gene lookup returns CDR1 ENHRY and CDR2 SYGVKD. The CDR3 has 15 amino acids.

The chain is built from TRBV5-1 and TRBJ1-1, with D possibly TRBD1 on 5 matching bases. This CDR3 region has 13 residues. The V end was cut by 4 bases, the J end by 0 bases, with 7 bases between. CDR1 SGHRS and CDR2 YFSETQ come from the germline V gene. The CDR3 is CASSAGMNTEAFF. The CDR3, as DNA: TGCGCCAGCAGCGCAGGGATGAACACTGAAGCTTTCTTT. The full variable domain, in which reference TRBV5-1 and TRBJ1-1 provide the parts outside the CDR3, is KAGVTQTPRYLIKTRGQQVTLSCSPISGHRSVSWYQQTPGQGLQFLFEYFSETQRNKGNFPGRFSGRQFSNSRSEMNVSTLELGDSALYLCASSAGMNTEAFFGQGTRLTVV.

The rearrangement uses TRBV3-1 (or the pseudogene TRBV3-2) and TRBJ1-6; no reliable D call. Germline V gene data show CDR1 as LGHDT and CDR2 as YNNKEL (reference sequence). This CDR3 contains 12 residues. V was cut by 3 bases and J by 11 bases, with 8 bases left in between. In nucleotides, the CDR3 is TGTGCCAGCAGCCATAGGGAGCCACCCCTCCACTTT. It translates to CASSHREPPLHF.

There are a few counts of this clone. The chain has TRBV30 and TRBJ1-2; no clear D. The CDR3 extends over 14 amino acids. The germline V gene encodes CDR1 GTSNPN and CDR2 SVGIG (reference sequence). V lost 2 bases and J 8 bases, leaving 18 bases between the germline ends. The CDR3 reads CAWSKGPSSRGYTF. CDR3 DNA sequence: TGTGCCTGGAGTAAAGGACCCTCTTCTCGGGGCTACACCTTC.

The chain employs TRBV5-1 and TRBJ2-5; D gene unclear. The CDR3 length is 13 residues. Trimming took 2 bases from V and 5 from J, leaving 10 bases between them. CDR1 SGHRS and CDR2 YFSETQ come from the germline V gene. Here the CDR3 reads CASSFGPPETQYF. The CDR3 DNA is TGCGCCAGCAGCTTCGGGCCTCCGGAGACCCAGTACTTC.

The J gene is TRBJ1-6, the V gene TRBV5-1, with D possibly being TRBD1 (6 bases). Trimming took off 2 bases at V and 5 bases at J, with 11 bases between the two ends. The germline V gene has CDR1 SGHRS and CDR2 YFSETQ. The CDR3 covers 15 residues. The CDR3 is CASSLQGLDNSPLHF. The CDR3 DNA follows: TGCGCCAGCAGCTTACAGGGTTTGGATAATTCACCCCTCCACTTT. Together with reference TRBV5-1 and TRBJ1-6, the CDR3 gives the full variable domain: KAGVTQTPRYLIKTRGQQVTLSCSPISGHRSVSWYQQTPGQGLQFLFEYFSETQRNKGNFPGRFSGRQFSNSRSEMNVSTLELGDSALYLCASSLQGLDNSPLHFGNGTRLTVT.

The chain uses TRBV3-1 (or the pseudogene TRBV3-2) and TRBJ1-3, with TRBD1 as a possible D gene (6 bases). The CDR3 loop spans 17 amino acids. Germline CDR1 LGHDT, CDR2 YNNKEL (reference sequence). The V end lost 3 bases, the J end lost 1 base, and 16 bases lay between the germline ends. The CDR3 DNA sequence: TGTGCCAGCAGCCAGGATGGACAGCCGGCGTCTGGAAACACCATATATTTT. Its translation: CASSQDGQPASGNTIYF.

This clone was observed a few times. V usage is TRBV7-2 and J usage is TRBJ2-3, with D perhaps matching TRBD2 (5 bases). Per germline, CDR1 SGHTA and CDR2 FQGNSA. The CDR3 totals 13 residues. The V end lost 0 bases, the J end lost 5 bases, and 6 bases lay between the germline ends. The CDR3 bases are TGTGCCAGCAGCTTAGCGCGGGTAGATACGCAGTATTTT. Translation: CASSLARVDTQYF.